The clone carrying this T cell receptor beta chain occurred many times. These data originate in a study of regulatory T cells in long-lasting Graves disease. Time point given: newly diagnosed GD, antithyroid drugs for less than 3 months. After RNA was extracted from PBMCs, the TCR library was made from it. In building TCR beta libraries, iRepertoire HTBI primers were used together with Arm-PCR of CDR3 regions. From the multiplex PCR reads, TCRdb called clonotypes with MiXCR, one entry per CDR3 protein. Of 400,000 to 500,000 distinct CDR3 sequences listed, around 15% are singletons. With 4 bases removed from V and 6 bases from J, the gap between germline ends came to 16 bases. There are 14 residues in the CDR3. Germline assignment: CDR1 SNHLY and CDR2 FYNNEI. The data were also submitted as part of a second study, on T cells in Graves' hyperthyroidism and ophthalmopathy.

The material was peripheral blood mononuclear cells (PBMCs), obtained at new diagnosis, from a patient treated with antithyroid drugs. This receptor was obtained from a woman aged 50 to 60 with Graves disease. V is TRBV2 and J is TRBJ2-7, with unresolved D. CDR3 in DNA: TGTGCCAGCAGTGGGACGGCTTATACAAGCGAGCAGTACTTC. Its protein product is CASSGTAYTSEQYF.